This TCR beta chain was identified during a study of CD8 T cells in Susac syndrome. Across the whole study: At blood draw, Susac syndrome patients were therapy-naive, on corticosteroids, or on intravenous immunoglobulin alone.

CD8+ and CD4+ blood T cells underwent TCR beta sequencing. TEMRA cells were FACS-enriched, and CD8+ and CD4+ T cells were isolated negatively. The CDR3 is 16 amino acids. CDR1 and CDR2 (germline): DFQATT, SNEGSKA (reference sequence). After removal of 4 bases from V and 2 bases from J, the junction contained 10 bases not matched to a gene. With random hexamers, reverse transcription was performed on about 0.5 to 1 ug of RNA. TCR beta CDR3 was amplified by immunoSEQ covering 54 Vbeta and 13 Jbeta. TCRdb recomputed calls from the immunoSEQ multiplex PCR reads with MiXCR, one row per CDR3 protein. The sample lists more than 200,000 distinct CDR3 sequences; less than 95% were seen once.

V usage is TRBV20-1 and J usage is TRBJ1-5; 8 bases are shared with TRBD1. Sequencing used CD4+ T cells from PBMCs. The TCR comes from a human donor with Susac syndrome. The CDR3 region is CSAKGQGPGGNQPQHF. The CDR3 DNA follows: TGCAGTGCTAAAGGACAGGGCCCGGGGGGCAATCAGCCCCAGCATTTT.